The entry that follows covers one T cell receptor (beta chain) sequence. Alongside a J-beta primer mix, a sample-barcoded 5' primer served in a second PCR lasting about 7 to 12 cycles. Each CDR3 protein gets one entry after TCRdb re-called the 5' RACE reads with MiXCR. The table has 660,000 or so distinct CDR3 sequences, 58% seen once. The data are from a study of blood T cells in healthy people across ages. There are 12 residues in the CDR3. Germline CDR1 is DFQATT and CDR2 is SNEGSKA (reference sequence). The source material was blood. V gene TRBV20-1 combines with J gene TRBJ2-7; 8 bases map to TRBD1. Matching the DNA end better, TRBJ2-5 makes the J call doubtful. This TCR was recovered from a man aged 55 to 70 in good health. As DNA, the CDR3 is TGCAGTGCTATAGACAGGGGAGAGACCCAGTACTTC. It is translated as CSAIDRGETQYF.